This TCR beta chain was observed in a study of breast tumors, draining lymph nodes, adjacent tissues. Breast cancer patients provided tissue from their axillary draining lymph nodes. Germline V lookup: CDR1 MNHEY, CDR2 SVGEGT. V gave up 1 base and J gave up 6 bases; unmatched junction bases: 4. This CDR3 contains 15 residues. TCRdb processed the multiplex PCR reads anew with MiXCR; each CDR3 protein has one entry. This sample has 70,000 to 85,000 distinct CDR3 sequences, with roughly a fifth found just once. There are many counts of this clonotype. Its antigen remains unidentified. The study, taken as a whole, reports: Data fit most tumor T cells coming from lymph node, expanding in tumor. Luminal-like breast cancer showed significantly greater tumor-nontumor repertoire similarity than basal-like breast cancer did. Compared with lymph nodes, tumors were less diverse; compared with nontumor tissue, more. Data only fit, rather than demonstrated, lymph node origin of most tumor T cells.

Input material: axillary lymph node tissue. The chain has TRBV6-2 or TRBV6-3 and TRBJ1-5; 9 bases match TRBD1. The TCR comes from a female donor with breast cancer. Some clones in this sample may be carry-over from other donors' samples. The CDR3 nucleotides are TGTGCCAGCAGTTACTTCGACAGGGGGAGTCAGCCCCAGCATTTT. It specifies CASSYFDRGSQPQHF.